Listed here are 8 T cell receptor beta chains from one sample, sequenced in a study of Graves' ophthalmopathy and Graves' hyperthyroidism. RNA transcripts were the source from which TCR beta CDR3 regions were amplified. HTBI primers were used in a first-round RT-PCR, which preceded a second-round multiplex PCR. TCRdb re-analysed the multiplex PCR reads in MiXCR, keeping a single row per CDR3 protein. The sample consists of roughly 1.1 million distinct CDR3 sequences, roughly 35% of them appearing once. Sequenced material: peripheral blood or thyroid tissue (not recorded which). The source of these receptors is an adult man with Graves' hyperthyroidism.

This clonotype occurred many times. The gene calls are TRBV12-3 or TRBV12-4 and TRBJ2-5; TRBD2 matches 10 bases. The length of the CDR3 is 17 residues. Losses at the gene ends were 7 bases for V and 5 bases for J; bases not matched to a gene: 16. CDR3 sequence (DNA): TGTGCCAGCAAACCCGGGACTAGCGCCGGAGATCTGGAGACCCAGTACTTC. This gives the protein CASKPGTSAGDLETQYF.

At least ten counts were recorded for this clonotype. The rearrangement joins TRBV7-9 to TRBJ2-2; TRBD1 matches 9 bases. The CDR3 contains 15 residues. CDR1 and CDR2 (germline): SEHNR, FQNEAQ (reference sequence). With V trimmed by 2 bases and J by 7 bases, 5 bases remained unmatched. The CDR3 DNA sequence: TGTGCCAGCAGCTTATTGACGGGACAGGGCGGGGAGCTGTTTTTT. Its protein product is CASSLLTGQGGELFF.

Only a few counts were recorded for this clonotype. The CDR3, as DNA: TGTGCCAGCAGCTTAGAGGGCAGGGCCTATGGCTACACCTTC. Translated: CASSLEGRAYGYTF. The chain is built from TRBV7-8 and TRBJ1-2, with D possibly matching TRBD1 (5 bases). Germline CDR1 and CDR2: SGHVS and FQNEAQ. This CDR3 region has 14 residues. The V end lost 1 base, the J end lost 4 bases, and 10 bases lay between the germline ends.

The CDR3 reads CASSFRQAPNYGYTF. In DNA form, the CDR3 reads TGTGCCAGCAGCTTCAGACAGGCCCCTAACTATGGCTACACCTTC. The gene calls are TRBV7-8 and TRBJ1-2, with D perhaps matching TRBD1 (6 bases). Germline CDR1 reads SGHVS; CDR2 reads FQNEAQ. This CDR3 comprises 15 residues. The V end lost 3 bases, the J end lost 0 bases, and 11 bases lay between the germline ends.

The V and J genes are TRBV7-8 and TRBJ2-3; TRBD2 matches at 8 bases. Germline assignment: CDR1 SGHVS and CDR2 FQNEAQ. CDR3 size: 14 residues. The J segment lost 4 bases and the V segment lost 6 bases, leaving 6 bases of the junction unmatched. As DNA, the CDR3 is TGTGCCAGCAGTTCGACTAGCGTGCCAGATACGCAGTATTTT. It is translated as CASSSTSVPDTQYF.

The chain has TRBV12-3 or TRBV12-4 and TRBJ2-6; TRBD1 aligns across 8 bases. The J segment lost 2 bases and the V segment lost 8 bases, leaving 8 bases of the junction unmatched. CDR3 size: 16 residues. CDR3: CASRETGVTGANVLTF. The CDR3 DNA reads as TGTGCCAGCCGGGAGACAGGGGTCACTGGGGCCAACGTCCTGACTTTC.

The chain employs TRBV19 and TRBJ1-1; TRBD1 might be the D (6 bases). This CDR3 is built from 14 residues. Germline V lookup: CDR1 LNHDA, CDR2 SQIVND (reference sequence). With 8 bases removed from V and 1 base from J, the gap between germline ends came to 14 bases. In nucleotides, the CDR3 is TGTGCCAGTGACCGGGACAAATGGAACACTGAAGCTTTCTTT. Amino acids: CASDRDKWNTEAFF.

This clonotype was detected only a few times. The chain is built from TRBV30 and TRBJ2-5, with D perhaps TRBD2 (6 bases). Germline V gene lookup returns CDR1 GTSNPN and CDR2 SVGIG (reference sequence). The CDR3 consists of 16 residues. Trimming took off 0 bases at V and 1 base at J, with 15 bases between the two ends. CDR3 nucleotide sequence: TGTGCCTGGAGTGTACTAGCTCGAACCCCCCAAGAGACCCAGTACTTC. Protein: CAWSVLARTPQETQYF.